These T cell receptor beta chains were read from a single sample in a study of cytomegalovirus exposure and HLA in healthy donors. TCRdb's copy holds only in-frame clones and misses some; the assay was immunoSEQ multiplex PCR. The table includes approximately 120,000 clones, 70% to 85% detected once. The specimen was PBMCs. Every receptor here comes from a woman between 40 and 55 years old in good health and CMV-seropositive. CDR3s include the opening cysteine and the closing phenylalanine or tryptophan. Each record gives: V gene, clone size, J gene, D gene, CDR3 DNA, CDR3 protein. D genes are given only for firm matches. Only part of the rows carry a size: once, few, many, or a class if the clone is expanded.

V gene: TRBV30
clone size: few
J gene: TRBJ2-6
D gene: TRBD2
CDR3 DNA: TGTGCCTGGGCGGGGGGCAGTGGGGCCAACGTCCTGACTTTC
CDR3 protein: CAWAGGSGANVLTF

V gene: TRBV21-1
clone size: -
J gene: TRBJ2-2
D gene: -
CDR3 DNA: TGTGCCAGCAGCAACGGGTATTCGCCGCTGGTCCCGGGAACGAAAGAGAAGAACACCGGGGGGCTGTTTTTT
CDR3 protein: CASSNGYSPLVPGTKEKNTGGLFF

V gene: TRBV7-9
clone size: -
J gene: TRBJ2-5
D gene: -
CDR3 DNA: TGTGCCAGCAGCTTATTAGAGGGAGAAGAGACCCAGTACTTC
CDR3 protein: CASSLLEGEETQYF

V gene: TRBV2
clone size: -
J gene: TRBJ1-5
D gene: -
CDR3 DNA: TGTGCCAGCAGTGACAGGCTTAGCAATCAGCCCCAGCATTTT
CDR3 protein: CASSDRLSNQPQHF

V gene: TRBV6-5
clone size: -
J gene: TRBJ2-6
D gene: -
CDR3 DNA: TGTGCCAGCAGTTATGGCGGCGGGGCCAACGTCCTGACTTTC
CDR3 protein: CASSYGGGANVLTF

V gene: TRBV7-9
clone size: -
J gene: TRBJ2-3
D gene: TRBD2
CDR3 DNA: TGTGCCAGCAGCAGGACTAGCGGAGAGACGCAGTATTTT
CDR3 protein: CASSRTSGETQYF

V gene: TRBV30
clone size: -
J gene: TRBJ2-1
D gene: -
CDR3 DNA: TGTGCCTGGAGTGTGGAGGGACTCTCCTACAATGAGCAGTTCTTC
CDR3 protein: CAWSVEGLSYNEQFF

V gene: TRBV28
clone size: -
J gene: TRBJ1-5
D gene: -
CDR3 DNA: TGTGCCAGCAGCATCTTGGTTGTAGATCAGCCCCAGCATTTT
CDR3 protein: CASSILVVDQPQHF

V gene: TRBV7-9
clone size: -
J gene: TRBJ2-7
D gene: -
CDR3 DNA: TGTGCCAGCAGCCCGGGGGCCGGACAGGTAAACGAGCAGTACTTC
CDR3 protein: CASSPGAGQVNEQYF

V gene: TRBV6-1
clone size: few
J gene: TRBJ2-2
D gene: -
CDR3 DNA: TGTGCCAGCACTTTAAACGGGGAGCTGTTTTTT
CDR3 protein: CASTLNGELFF

V gene: TRBV29-1
clone size: -
J gene: TRBJ2-1
D gene: -
CDR3 DNA: TGCAGCGTTGTAGGGGTTTACAATGAGCAGTTCTTC
CDR3 protein: CSVVGVYNEQFF

V gene: TRBV29-1
clone size: -
J gene: TRBJ2-3
D gene: -
CDR3 DNA: TGCAGCGTTGAAAGCCCCAGCGGCCCTAGCACAGATACGCAGTATTTT
CDR3 protein: CSVESPSGPSTDTQYF

V gene: TRBV14
clone size: -
J gene: TRBJ2-1
D gene: TRBD1
CDR3 DNA: TGTGCCAGCAGTATTGGACAGGGCTCCTACAATGAGCAGTTCTTC
CDR3 protein: CASSIGQGSYNEQFF

V gene: TRBV27
clone size: -
J gene: TRBJ2-7
D gene: TRBD1
CDR3 DNA: TGTGCCAGCAGTTTTGCCTCATTAAGGACAGGGGCTACCTACGAGCAGTACTTC
CDR3 protein: CASSFASLRTGATYEQYF

V gene: TRBV28
clone size: few
J gene: TRBJ1-1
D gene: -
CDR3 DNA: TGTGCCAGCAGTGAGACAGTGAACACTGAAGCTTTCTTT
CDR3 protein: CASSETVNTEAFF

V gene: TRBV2
clone size: -
J gene: TRBJ2-5
D gene: -
CDR3 DNA: TGTGCCAGCAGTGAAGGTCGGGGGCAAGAGACCCAGTACTTC
CDR3 protein: CASSEGRGQETQYF

V gene: TRBV6-5
clone size: -
J gene: TRBJ2-2
D gene: TRBD1
CDR3 DNA: TGTGCCATATCCAGGGGGTCAAACACCGGGGAGCTGTTTTTT
CDR3 protein: CAISRGSNTGELFF

V gene: TRBV5-1
clone size: few
J gene: TRBJ2-3
D gene: -
CDR3 DNA: TGCGCCAGCAGCGCCATCCCCGGGACTTCTAAGGGCACAGATACGCAGTATTTT
CDR3 protein: CASSAIPGTSKGTDTQYF

V gene: TRBV9
clone size: -
J gene: TRBJ1-4
D gene: TRBD1
CDR3 DNA: TGTGCCAGCAGCATATCCCCGGACAGGGTTAATGAAAAACTGTTTTTT
CDR3 protein: CASSISPDRVNEKLFF

V gene: TRBV5-1
clone size: -
J gene: TRBJ2-7
D gene: -
CDR3 DNA: TGCGCCAGCAGCTTGTTCGGCAGCGACTACGAGCAGTACTTC
CDR3 protein: CASSLFGSDYEQYF

V gene: TRBV5-1
clone size: -
J gene: TRBJ2-1
D gene: TRBD2
CDR3 DNA: TGCGCCAGCAGCTTGTTGGCAACTAGCGGGAGATATCAGGAGCAGTTCTTC
CDR3 protein: CASSLLATSGRYQEQFF

V gene: TRBV4-1
clone size: -
J gene: TRBJ2-7
D gene: TRBD1
CDR3 DNA: TGCGCCAGCAGCCAAGGGCCGGGACAGTTATACGAGCAGTACTTC
CDR3 protein: CASSQGPGQLYEQYF

V gene: TRBV5-6
clone size: -
J gene: TRBJ2-7
D gene: TRBD2
CDR3 DNA: TGTGCCAGCAGCCCCGGCCGGGACTATAGCACCTACGAGCAGTACTTC
CDR3 protein: CASSPGRDYSTYEQYF

V gene: TRBV30
clone size: -
J gene: TRBJ2-1
D gene: -
CDR3 DNA: TGTGCCTGGAGTTCCTTAACCGCCGGGACAGAGCAGTTCTTC
CDR3 protein: CAWSSLTAGTEQFF

V gene: TRBV29-1
clone size: -
J gene: TRBJ2-5
D gene: -
CDR3 DNA: TGCAGCGTTACCGACAGGCCAAAGGGAGAGACCCAGTACTTC
CDR3 protein: CSVTDRPKGETQYF

V gene: TRBV27
clone size: -
J gene: TRBJ2-7
D gene: -
CDR3 DNA: TGTGCCAGCAGTTTATCGTCGGAGACCTACGAGCAGTACTTC
CDR3 protein: CASSLSSETYEQYF

V gene: TRBV19
clone size: once
J gene: TRBJ1-1
D gene: -
CDR3 DNA: TGTGCCAGTAGTGGGGGCAGTGAAGCTTTCTTT
CDR3 protein: CASSGGSEAFF

V gene: TRBV7-9
clone size: few
J gene: TRBJ2-7
D gene: TRBD2
CDR3 DNA: TGTGCCAGCAGCTTAGCTCGAGCGGGAGGGCCCGGCGAGCAGTACTTC
CDR3 protein: CASSLARAGGPGEQYF

V gene: TRBV11-1
clone size: -
J gene: TRBJ2-7
D gene: -
CDR3 DNA: TGTGCCAGCAGCTCCCGGAACAGGGTCTACGAGCAGTACTTC
CDR3 protein: CASSSRNRVYEQYF

V gene: TRBV2
clone size: -
J gene: TRBJ2-1
D gene: -
CDR3 DNA: TGTGCCAGCACCCTGGGTATGAGGGTCGGCTACAATGAGCAGTTCTTC
CDR3 protein: CASTLGMRVGYNEQFF

V gene: TRBV14
clone size: -
J gene: TRBJ2-7
D gene: -
CDR3 DNA: TGTGCCAGCAGCCAAAGGAGGGGGGGAGCTCGCTACGAGCAGTACTTC
CDR3 protein: CASSQRRGGARYEQYF

V gene: TRBV28
clone size: -
J gene: TRBJ2-1
D gene: -
CDR3 DNA: TGTGCCAGCAGTTTAACTGGAGACAATGAGCAGTTCTTC
CDR3 protein: CASSLTGDNEQFF

V gene: TRBV6-1
clone size: once
J gene: TRBJ1-3
D gene: -
CDR3 DNA: TGTGCCAGCAGTGTTGGGGCAATTGCAGGGGACACCATATATTTT
CDR3 protein: CASSVGAIAGDTIYF

V gene: TRBV4-1
clone size: -
J gene: TRBJ1-1
D gene: TRBD1
CDR3 DNA: TGCGCCAGCAGCCCTAGACAGGGAAACACTGAAGCTTTCTTT
CDR3 protein: CASSPRQGNTEAFF

V gene: TRBV5-1
clone size: -
J gene: TRBJ1-2
D gene: -
CDR3 DNA: TGCGCCAGCAGCGTAGGACAGCCTAACTATGGCTACACCTTC
CDR3 protein: CASSVGQPNYGYTF

V gene: TRBV6-5
clone size: -
J gene: TRBJ1-1
D gene: -
CDR3 DNA: TGTGCCAGCAGCTTGGGGGGGGGAGCAGCTTTCTTT
CDR3 protein: CASSLGGGAAFF

V gene: TRBV7-3
clone size: -
J gene: TRBJ2-3
D gene: -
CDR3 DNA: TGTGCCAGCAGCTTAAACGCAGGGTCAGATACGCAGTATTTT
CDR3 protein: CASSLNAGSDTQYF

V gene: TRBV5-4
clone size: -
J gene: TRBJ2-4
D gene: -
CDR3 DNA: TGTGCCAGCAGCTTTCTGGGGGGGGCAGGCAAAAACATTCAGTACTTC
CDR3 protein: CASSFLGGAGKNIQYF

V gene: TRBV15
clone size: few
J gene: TRBJ1-4
D gene: -
CDR3 DNA: TGTGCCACCAGCAGAGATCTCCGATCACTTAATGAAAAACTGTTTTTT
CDR3 protein: CATSRDLRSLNEKLFF

V gene: TRBV30
clone size: -
J gene: TRBJ1-4
D gene: TRBD1
CDR3 DNA: TGTGCCTGGAGTATAACAGGGGGCTTAGGCGAAAAACTGTTTTTT
CDR3 protein: CAWSITGGLGEKLFF

V gene: TRBV5-8
clone size: -
J gene: TRBJ2-7
D gene: -
CDR3 DNA: TGTGCCAGCAGCGACAGATCAGCCCTCGAGCAGTACTTC
CDR3 protein: CASSDRSALEQYF

V gene: TRBV27
clone size: -
J gene: TRBJ2-1
D gene: -
CDR3 DNA: TGTGCCAGCAGTTTGACAGGAGAGAATGAGCAGTTCTTC
CDR3 protein: CASSLTGENEQFF

V gene: TRBV5-1
clone size: few
J gene: TRBJ2-3
D gene: TRBD2
CDR3 DNA: TGCGCCAGCAGCACCAGCGGGACCCCAGATACGCAGTATTTT
CDR3 protein: CASSTSGTPDTQYF

V gene: TRBV5-6
clone size: -
J gene: TRBJ2-2
D gene: -
CDR3 DNA: TGTGCCAGCAGCTTGGGGCTCACGTCAAACACCGGGGAGCTGTTTTTT
CDR3 protein: CASSLGLTSNTGELFF

V gene: TRBV2
clone size: -
J gene: TRBJ2-3
D gene: -
CDR3 DNA: TGTGCCAGCAGTGCTTGGGAGGCTGATACGCAGTATTTT
CDR3 protein: CASSAWEADTQYF

V gene: TRBV30
clone size: few
J gene: TRBJ2-1
D gene: -
CDR3 DNA: TGTGCCTGGAGTGCCCTCGACTCCAGTCGGTTCTTC
CDR3 protein: CAWSALDSSRFF

V gene: TRBV18
clone size: -
J gene: TRBJ2-3
D gene: -
CDR3 DNA: TGTGCCAGCTCCAGGACAGACCAGACAGATACGCAGTATTTT
CDR3 protein: CASSRTDQTDTQYF

V gene: TRBV30
clone size: few
J gene: TRBJ1-1
D gene: -
CDR3 DNA: TGTGCCTGGAGGAGGCGATTTGAAGCTTTCTTT
CDR3 protein: CAWRRRFEAFF

V gene: TRBV25-1
clone size: -
J gene: TRBJ1-1
D gene: -
CDR3 DNA: TGTGCCAGCACGGGTTTGTGGACTGAAGCTTTCTTT
CDR3 protein: CASTGLWTEAFF

V gene: TRBV2
clone size: -
J gene: TRBJ1-5
D gene: -
CDR3 DNA: TGTGCCAGCAGTGAGATAGGTTCGGGGAGGAATCATTTT
CDR3 protein: CASSEIGSGRNHF

V gene: TRBV2
clone size: -
J gene: TRBJ2-7
D gene: -
CDR3 DNA: TGTGCCAGCAGTGAAGGGGCCTCGCGGCAGTACTTC
CDR3 protein: CASSEGASRQYF

V gene: TRBV5-5
clone size: -
J gene: TRBJ1-5
D gene: -
CDR3 DNA: TGTGCCAGCAGCTTCGCCAGTAGCAATCAGCCCCAGCATTTT
CDR3 protein: CASSFASSNQPQHF

V gene: TRBV21-1
clone size: -
J gene: TRBJ1-4
D gene: -
CDR3 DNA: TGTGCCAGCAGCACTCGCAGGGCCCCTAATGAAAAACTGTTTTTT
CDR3 protein: CASSTRRAPNEKLFF

V gene: TRBV4-2
clone size: -
J gene: TRBJ2-3
D gene: TRBD2
CDR3 DNA: TGTGCCAGCAGCCAAGGCGACCGGGAGACTAGCCCAACAGATACGCAGTATTTT
CDR3 protein: CASSQGDRETSPTDTQYF

V gene: TRBV4-1
clone size: -
J gene: TRBJ2-5
D gene: TRBD2
CDR3 DNA: TGCGCCAGCAGCCAGTTGTCACTAGCGGGAGGGCCGACCCAGTACTTC
CDR3 protein: CASSQLSLAGGPTQYF

V gene: TRBV7-3
clone size: -
J gene: TRBJ2-2
D gene: -
CDR3 DNA: TGTGCCAGCATGAGGGATCGAACCGGGGAGCTGTTTTTT
CDR3 protein: CASMRDRTGELFF

V gene: TRBV28
clone size: -
J gene: TRBJ2-1
D gene: -
CDR3 DNA: TGTGCCAGCAGTTCTCCGGGATTAGGCTTCGGGGAGCAGTTCTTC
CDR3 protein: CASSSPGLGFGEQFF

V gene: TRBV28
clone size: -
J gene: TRBJ2-7
D gene: TRBD2
CDR3 DNA: TGTGCCAGCAGTTTTGTTGGGGGGGCCTACGAGCAGTACTTC
CDR3 protein: CASSFVGGAYEQYF

V gene: TRBV7-6
clone size: few
J gene: TRBJ2-2
D gene: TRBD2
CDR3 DNA: TGTGCCAGCAGCTTAGGGCTAGCGGGAGGAGGGACCGGGGAGCTGTTTTTT
CDR3 protein: CASSLGLAGGGTGELFF

V gene: TRBV13
clone size: -
J gene: TRBJ1-4
D gene: TRBD1
CDR3 DNA: TGTGCCAGCAGCTTTAAAGGACAGGGGGCAGCGACTAATGAAAAACTGTTTTTT
CDR3 protein: CASSFKGQGAATNEKLFF